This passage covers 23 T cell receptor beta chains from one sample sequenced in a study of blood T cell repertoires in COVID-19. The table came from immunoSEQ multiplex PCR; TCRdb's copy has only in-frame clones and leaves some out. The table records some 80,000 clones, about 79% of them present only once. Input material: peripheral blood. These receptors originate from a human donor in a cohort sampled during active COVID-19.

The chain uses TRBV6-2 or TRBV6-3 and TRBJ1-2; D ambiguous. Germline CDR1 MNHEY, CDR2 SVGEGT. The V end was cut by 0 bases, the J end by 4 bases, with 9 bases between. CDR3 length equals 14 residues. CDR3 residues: CASSYSIRTYGYTF. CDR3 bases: TGTGCCAGCAGTTACTCGATCAGAACCTATGGCTACACCTTC.

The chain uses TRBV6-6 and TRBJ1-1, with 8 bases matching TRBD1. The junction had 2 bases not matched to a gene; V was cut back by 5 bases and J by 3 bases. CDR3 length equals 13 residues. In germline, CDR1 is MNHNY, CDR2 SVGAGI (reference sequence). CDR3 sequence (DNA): TGTGCCAGCAGTACGGACAGGGACACTGAAGCTTTCTTT. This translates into CASSTDRDTEAFF.

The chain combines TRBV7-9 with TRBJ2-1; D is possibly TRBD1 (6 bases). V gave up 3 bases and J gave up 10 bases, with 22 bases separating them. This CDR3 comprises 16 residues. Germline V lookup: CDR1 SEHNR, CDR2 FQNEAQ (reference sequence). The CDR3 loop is CASSLDSAPVLVEQFF. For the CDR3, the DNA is TGTGCCAGCAGCTTGGACAGCGCCCCTGTTCTCGTCGAGCAGTTCTTC.

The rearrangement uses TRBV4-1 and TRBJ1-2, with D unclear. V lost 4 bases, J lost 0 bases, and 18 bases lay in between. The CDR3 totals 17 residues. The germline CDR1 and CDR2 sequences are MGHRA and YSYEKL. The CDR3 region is CASSRLGLFPSNYGYTF. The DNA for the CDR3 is TGCGCCAGCAGCCGCCTCGGACTGTTTCCCTCTAACTATGGCTACACCTTC.

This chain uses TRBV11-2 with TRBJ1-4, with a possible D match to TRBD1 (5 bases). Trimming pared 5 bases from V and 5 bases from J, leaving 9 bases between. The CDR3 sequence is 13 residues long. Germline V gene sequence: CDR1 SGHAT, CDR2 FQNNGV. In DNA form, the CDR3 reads TGTGCCAGCAGCCCCCGGGGGAATGAAAAACTGTTTTTT. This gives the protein CASSPRGNEKLFF.

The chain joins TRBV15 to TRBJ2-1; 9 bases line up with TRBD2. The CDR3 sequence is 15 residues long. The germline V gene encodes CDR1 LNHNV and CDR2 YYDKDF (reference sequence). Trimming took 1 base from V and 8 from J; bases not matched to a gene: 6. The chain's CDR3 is CATSRVAGGLDEQFF. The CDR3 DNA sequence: TGTGCCACCAGCAGAGTTGCGGGAGGGCTGGATGAGCAGTTCTTC. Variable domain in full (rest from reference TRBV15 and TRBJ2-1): DAMVIQNPRYQVTQFGKPVTLSCSQTLNHNVMYWYQQKSSQAPKLLFHYYDKDFNNEADTPDNFQSRRPNTSFCFLDIRSPGLGDTAMYLCATSRVAGGLDEQFFGPGTRLTVL.

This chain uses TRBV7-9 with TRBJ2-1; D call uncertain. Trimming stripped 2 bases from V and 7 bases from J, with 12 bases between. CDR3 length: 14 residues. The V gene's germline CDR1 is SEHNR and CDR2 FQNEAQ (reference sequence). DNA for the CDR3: TGTGCCAGCAGCTTAATGCTCGCTGAGAATGAGCAGTTCTTC. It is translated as CASSLMLAENEQFF.

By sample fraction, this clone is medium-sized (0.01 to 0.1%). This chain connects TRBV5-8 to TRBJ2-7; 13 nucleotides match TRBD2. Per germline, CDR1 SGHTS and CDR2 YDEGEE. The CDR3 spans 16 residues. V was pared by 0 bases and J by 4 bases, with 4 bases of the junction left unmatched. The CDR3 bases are TGTGCCAGCAGCTTGGAGGGACTAGCGGGAAAGTACGAGCAGTACGTC. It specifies CASSLEGLAGKYEQYV.

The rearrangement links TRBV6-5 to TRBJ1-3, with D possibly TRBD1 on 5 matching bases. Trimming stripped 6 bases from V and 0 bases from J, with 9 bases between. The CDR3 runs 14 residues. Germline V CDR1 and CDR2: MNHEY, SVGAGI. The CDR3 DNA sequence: TGTGCCAGCAGGGGACTGGCCTCTGGAAACACCATATATTTT. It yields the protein CASRGLASGNTIYF.

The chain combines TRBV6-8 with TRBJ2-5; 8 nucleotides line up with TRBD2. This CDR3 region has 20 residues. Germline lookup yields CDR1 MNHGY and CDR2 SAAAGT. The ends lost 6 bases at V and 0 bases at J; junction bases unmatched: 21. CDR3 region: CASSPGGRETTRRYQETQYF. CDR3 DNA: TGTGCCAGCAGCCCGGGGGGGCGGGAGACCACCCGTCGCTACCAAGAGACCCAGTACTTC.

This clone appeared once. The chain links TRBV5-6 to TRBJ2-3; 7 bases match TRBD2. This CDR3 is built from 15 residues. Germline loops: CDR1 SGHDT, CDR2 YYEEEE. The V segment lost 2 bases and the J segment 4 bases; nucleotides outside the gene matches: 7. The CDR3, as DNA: TGTGCCAGCAGCTTCAGCGGGGTTCTCTCAGATACGCAGTATTTT. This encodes CASSFSGVLSDTQYF.

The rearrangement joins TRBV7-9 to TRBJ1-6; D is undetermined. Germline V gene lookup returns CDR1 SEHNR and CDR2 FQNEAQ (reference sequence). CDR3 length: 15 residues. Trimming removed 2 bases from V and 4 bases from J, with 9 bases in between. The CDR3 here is CASSLMREYNSPLHF. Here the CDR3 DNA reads TGTGCCAGCAGCTTAATGAGGGAATATAATTCACCCCTCCACTTT.

The CDR3 loop reads CATSDVTSGEQFF. In DNA, the CDR3 is TGTGCCACCAGTGACGTGACTAGCGGTGAGCAGTTCTTC. J is TRBJ2-1 and V is TRBV24-1; TRBD2 agrees at 9 bases. The CDR3 loop spans 13 amino acids. Germline V gene lookup returns CDR1 KGHDR and CDR2 SFDVKD. Trimming took 4 bases from V and 9 from J; bases not matched to a gene: 3.

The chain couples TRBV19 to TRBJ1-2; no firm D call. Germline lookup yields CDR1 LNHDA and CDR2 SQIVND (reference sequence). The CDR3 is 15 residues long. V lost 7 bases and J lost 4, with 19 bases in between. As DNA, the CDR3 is TGTGCCAGTACTCCGGGTGGCTCGGGTTTCTATGGCTACACCTTC. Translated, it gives CASTPGGSGFYGYTF.

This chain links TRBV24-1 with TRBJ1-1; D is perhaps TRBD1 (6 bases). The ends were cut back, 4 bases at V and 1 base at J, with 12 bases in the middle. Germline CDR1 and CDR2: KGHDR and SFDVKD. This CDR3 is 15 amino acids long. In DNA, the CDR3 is TGTGCCACCAGTGAAAGGAGACAGGCGAACACTGAAGCTTTCTTT. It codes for CATSERRQANTEAFF.

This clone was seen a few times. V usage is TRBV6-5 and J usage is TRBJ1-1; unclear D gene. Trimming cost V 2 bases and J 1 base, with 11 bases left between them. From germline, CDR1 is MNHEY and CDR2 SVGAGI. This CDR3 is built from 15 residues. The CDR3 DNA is TGTGCCAGCAGTTACGATGTTCGGGGGAACACTGAAGCTTTCTTT. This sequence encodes CASSYDVRGNTEAFF.

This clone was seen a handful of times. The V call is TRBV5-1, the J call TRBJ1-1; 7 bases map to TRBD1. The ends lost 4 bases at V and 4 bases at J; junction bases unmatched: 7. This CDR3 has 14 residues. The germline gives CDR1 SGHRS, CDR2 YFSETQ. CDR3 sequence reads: CASSPIQGSTEAFF. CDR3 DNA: TGCGCCAGCAGCCCGATACAGGGGAGCACTGAAGCTTTCTTT. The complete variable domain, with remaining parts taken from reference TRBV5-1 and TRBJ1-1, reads KAGVTQTPRYLIKTRGQQVTLSCSPISGHRSVSWYQQTPGQGLQFLFEYFSETQRNKGNFPGRFSGRQFSNSRSEMNVSTLELGDSALYLCASSPIQGSTEAFFGQGTRLTVV.

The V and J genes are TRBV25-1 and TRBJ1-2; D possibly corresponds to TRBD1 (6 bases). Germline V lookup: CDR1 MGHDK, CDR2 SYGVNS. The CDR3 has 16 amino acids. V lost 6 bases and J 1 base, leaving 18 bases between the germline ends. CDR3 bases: TGTGCCAGCAGAGACCGGGACACTATTCTTAACTATGGCTACACCTTC. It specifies CASRDRDTILNYGYTF.

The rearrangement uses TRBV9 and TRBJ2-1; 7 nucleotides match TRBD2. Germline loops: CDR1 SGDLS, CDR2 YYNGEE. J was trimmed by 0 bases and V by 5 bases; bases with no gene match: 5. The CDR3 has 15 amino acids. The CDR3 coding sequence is TGTGCCAGCAGTACTAGCGAAAGCTCCTACAATGAGCAGTTCTTC. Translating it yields CASSTSESSYNEQFF.

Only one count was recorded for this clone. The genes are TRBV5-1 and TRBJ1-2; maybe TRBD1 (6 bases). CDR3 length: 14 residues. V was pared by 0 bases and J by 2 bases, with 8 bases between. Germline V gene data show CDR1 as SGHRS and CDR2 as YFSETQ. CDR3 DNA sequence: TGCGCCAGCAGCTTGGGAGACAGGAACTATGGCTACACCTTC. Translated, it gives CASSLGDRNYGYTF.

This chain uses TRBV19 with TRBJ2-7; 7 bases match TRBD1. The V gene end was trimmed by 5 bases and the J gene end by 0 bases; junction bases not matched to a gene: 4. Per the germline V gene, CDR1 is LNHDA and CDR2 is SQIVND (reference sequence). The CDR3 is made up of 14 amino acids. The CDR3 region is CASSSTGSSYEQYV. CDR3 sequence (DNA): TGTGCCAGTAGTTCGACAGGGTCCTCCTACGAGCAGTACGTC.

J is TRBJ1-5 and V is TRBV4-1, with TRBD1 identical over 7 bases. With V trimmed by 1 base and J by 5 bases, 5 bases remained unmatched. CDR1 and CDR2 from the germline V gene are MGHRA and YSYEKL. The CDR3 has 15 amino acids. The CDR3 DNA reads TGCGCCAGCAGCCAAGTCCAGGGGGAGGATCAGCCCCAGCATTTT. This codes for CASSQVQGEDQPQHF.

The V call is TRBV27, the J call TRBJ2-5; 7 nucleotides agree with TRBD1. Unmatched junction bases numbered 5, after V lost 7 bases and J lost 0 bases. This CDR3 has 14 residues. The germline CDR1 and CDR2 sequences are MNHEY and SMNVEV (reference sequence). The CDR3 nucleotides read TGTGCCAGCAAGACAGGGACGTACCAAGAGACCCAGTACTTC. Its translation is CASKTGTYQETQYF.